This T cell receptor beta chain is from a study of blood T cell repertoires in COVID-19. Overall study: Spain, Italy and the United States supplied samples that represented acute and convalescent COVID-19.

Germline V gene lookup returns CDR1 SNHLY and CDR2 FYNNEI. The CDR3 extends over 15 amino acids. Trimming took off 7 bases at V and 5 bases at J, with 20 bases between the two ends. Profiling relied on immunoSEQ multiplex PCR, and the TCRdb table lists in-frame clones only, not all of them. The table lists more than 200,000 clones, 70% to 90% of them singletons. This chain uses TRBV2 with TRBJ2-5, with D perhaps matching TRBD1 (5 bases). This sequence was found in a man aged 25-40 years with acute COVID-19. Sequencing input: PBMCs or T cells enriched from blood (not recorded which). The DNA of the CDR3 is TGTGCCAGCAAAGGGGCAGGGATAGATTGGGAGACCCAGTACTTC. It specifies CASKGAGIDWETQYF. Variable domain in full (rest from reference TRBV2 and TRBJ2-5): EPEVTQTPSHQVTQMGQEVILRCVPISNHLYFYWYRQILGQKVEFLVSFYNNEISEKSEIFDDQFSVERPDGSNFTLKIRSTKLEDSAMYFCASKGAGIDWETQYFGPGTRLLVL.